A single sample is the source of the 28 T cell receptor beta chains below, sequenced in a study of human T cells and chemical hapten exposure. This sample's time point: patch test 1, 2 weeks after DPC sensitization. The treatment here: therapeutic diphenylcyclopropenone sensitization with weekly scalp DPC. TCRdb re-called the RACE reads with MiXCR, one entry per CDR3 protein. The profile shows around 110,000 distinct CDR3 sequences, roughly an eighth of them singletons. The starting material was whole blood, obtained in connection with sensitization to the hapten diphenylcyclopropenone (DPC). The receptors here all came from a woman in her fifties or sixties with alopecia areata. Some clones in this sample may be carry-over from other donors' samples.

V is TRBV29-1 and J is TRBJ2-5, with D possibly called TRBD1 or TRBD2 (6 bases each). The CDR3 contains 14 residues. V lost 6 bases, J lost 5 bases, and 19 bases lay in between. Germline assignment: CDR1 SQVTM and CDR2 ANQGSEA. CDR3 sequence reads: CSVATTGRKETQYF. The CDR3 nucleotides are TGCAGCGTGGCTACTACAGGGAGGAAGGAGACCCAGTACTTC.

In this sample, this clonotype turned up a few times. CDR3 sequence reads: CSARDRRDAQPQHF. The CDR3 nucleotides are TGCAGTGCTAGAGATCGGAGGGACGCTCAGCCCCAGCATTTT. V and J are TRBV20-1 and TRBJ1-5; D is possibly TRBD1 (5 bases). Trimming took off 0 bases at V and 6 bases at J, with 12 bases between the two ends. The CDR3 consists of 14 residues. The germline V gene has CDR1 DFQATT and CDR2 SNEGSKA (reference sequence).

This clonotype was seen at least ten times. The chain has TRBV4-3 and TRBJ2-1; D gene ambiguous. Germline assignment: CDR1 LGHNA and CDR2 YSLEER. The ends were cut back, 0 bases at V and 7 bases at J, with 19 bases in the middle. This CDR3 spans 17 amino acids. The CDR3 sequence: CASSQEVFELVKNEQFF. CDR3 bases: TGCGCCAGCAGCCAAGAGGTATTCGAGTTGGTAAAAAATGAGCAGTTCTTC.

The chain couples TRBV9 to TRBJ2-1, with TRBD1 matching 8 bases. The germline CDR1 and CDR2 sequences are SGDLS and YYNGEE. V shed 0 bases and J 9 bases; nucleotides not matched to a gene: 5. The CDR3 covers 14 residues. The CDR3: CASSVGRGHGEQFF. In nucleotides, the CDR3 is TGTGCCAGCAGCGTAGGCAGGGGGCATGGTGAGCAGTTCTTC.

The rearrangement links TRBV7-6 to TRBJ2-3, with TRBD1 matching over 9 bases. There are 16 residues in the CDR3. V shed 2 bases, J shed 0 bases, and the junction held 3 bases outside the gene matches. CDR1 and CDR2 (germline): SGHVS, FNYEAQ. The CDR3 here is CASSLRTGVSTDTQYF. As DNA, the CDR3 is TGTGCCAGCAGCTTACGGACAGGGGTCAGCACAGATACGCAGTATTTT.

This clonotype was detected many times. The V and J genes are TRBV20-1 and TRBJ1-1, with D maybe TRBD1 (6 bases). V was shortened by 7 bases and J by 6 bases, with 15 bases between the two germline ends. CDR3 length: 12 amino acids. From germline, CDR1 is DFQATT and CDR2 SNEGSKA (reference sequence). In nucleotides, the CDR3 is TGCAGTGTCAGGGGAGGGGCCTCTGAAGCTTTCTTT. It specifies CSVRGGASEAFF.

As DNA, the CDR3 is TGTGCCAGCAGCATGAGCACAGATACGCAGTATTTT. Protein product: CASSMSTDTQYF. This chain joins TRBV2 and TRBJ2-3; no clear D. V lost 6 bases and J 0 bases, leaving 4 bases between the germline ends. In germline, CDR1 is SNHLY, CDR2 FYNNEI. The CDR3 runs to 12 residues. Filled out from reference TRBV2 and TRBJ2-3, the complete variable domain reads EPEVTQTPSHQVTQMGQEVILRCVPISNHLYFYWYRQILGQKVEFLVSFYNNEISEKSEIFDDQFSVERPDGSNFTLKIRSTKLEDSAMYFCASSMSTDTQYFGPGTRLTVL.

This clonotype was observed a few times. The chain recombines TRBV12-3 or TRBV12-4 with TRBJ1-4; TRBD1 aligns across 11 bases. The CDR3 runs 16 residues. The trim removed 6 bases at V and 0 bases at J, leaving 3 bases unmatched. The CDR3 bases are TGTGCCAGCAGGGACAGGGGGCTTGCAACTAATGAAAAACTGTTTTTT. It codes for CASRDRGLATNEKLFF.

Only a few counts were recorded for this clonotype. The genes are TRBV4-2 and TRBJ1-4; a weak D match, TRBD1 (5 bases). Trimming shortened V by 0 bases and J by 7 bases, and 9 bases separated the two germline ends. From germline, CDR1 is LGHNA and CDR2 YNFKEQ. This CDR3 comprises 14 residues. The CDR3 is CASSQDFGGEKLFF. In DNA, the CDR3 is TGTGCCAGCAGCCAAGATTTTGGGGGTGAAAAACTGTTTTTT.

The rearrangement joins TRBV3-1 to TRBJ1-1; D unclear. V was trimmed by 3 bases and J by 3 bases, leaving 8 bases between them. The CDR3 is 13 amino acids. Germline V gene lookup returns CDR1 LGHDT and CDR2 YNNKEL (reference sequence). CDR3 residues: CASSQQEDTEAFF. Here the CDR3 DNA reads TGTGCCAGCAGCCAGCAGGAGGACACTGAAGCTTTCTTT.

The chain combines TRBV5-1 with TRBJ2-3, with D possibly matching TRBD2 (6 bases). Trimming took 4 bases from V and 4 from J, leaving 13 bases between them. Germline loops: CDR1 SGHRS, CDR2 YFSETQ. The CDR3 consists of 14 residues. The CDR3: CASSRDWGPDTQYF. In DNA form, the CDR3 reads TGCGCCAGCAGCCGGGACTGGGGCCCAGATACGCAGTATTTT.

This chain connects TRBV3-1 to TRBJ2-3; 11 bases agree with TRBD2. Trimming cost V 4 bases and J 2 bases; bases outside gene matches: 5. Per germline, CDR1 LGHDT and CDR2 YNNKEL (reference sequence). The CDR3 has 16 amino acids. CDR3 nucleotide sequence: TGTGCCAGCAGCCGACGACTAGCGGGAACCACAGATACGCAGTATTTT. Its protein is CASSRRLAGTTDTQYF.

The chain recombines TRBV7-9 with TRBJ1-6; TRBD1 might be the D (6 bases). The germline CDR1 and CDR2 sequences are SEHNR and FQNEAQ (reference sequence). Trimming removed 6 bases at V and 7 bases at J, with 16 bases between. The CDR3 sequence is 15 residues long. The CDR3 region has the DNA TGTGCCAGCAGAGTAGGGGGGGAGAGAAATTCACCCCTCCACTTT. Translated: CASRVGGERNSPLHF.

A note on this clonotype: A read error may explain this, as a much larger clone is one base away. The chain has TRBV7-9 and TRBJ2-3; D gene unclear. This CDR3 has 15 residues. Germline-derived CDR1 and CDR2 are SEHNR and FQNEAQ (reference sequence). The V end was cut by 2 bases, the J end by 7 bases, with 16 bases between. Here the CDR3 reads CASSLTTTAAYTQYF. The CDR3 DNA sequence: TGTGCCAGCAGCTTAACTACGACCGCGGCCTATACGCAGTATTTT.

This clonotype was counted a few times. The gene calls are TRBV3-1 and TRBJ1-3; D remains ambiguous. The CDR3 has 14 amino acids. V dropped 1 base and J dropped 0 bases, with 4 bases sitting between them. CDR1 LGHDT and CDR2 YNNKEL come from the germline V gene (reference sequence). CDR3 coding DNA: TGTGCCAGCAGCCAAGTTTCCTCTGGAAACACCATATATTTT. Residues: CASSQVSSGNTIYF.

This clonotype was picked up a small number of times. V is TRBV5-1 and J is TRBJ1-2; 7 bases map to TRBD1. The germline gives CDR1 SGHRS, CDR2 YFSETQ. Unmatched junction bases numbered 7, after V lost 4 bases and J lost 4 bases. The CDR3 is 14 amino acids. In DNA, the CDR3 is TGCGCCAGCAGCCCTGACAGGGATGTCTATGGCTACACCTTC. It codes for CASSPDRDVYGYTF.

There are many counts of this clonotype. V usage is TRBV4-1 and J usage is TRBJ2-7, with TRBD2 matching over 11 bases. V lost 0 bases to trimming and J lost 4 bases; unmatched junction nucleotides: 2. CDR1 is MGHRA, CDR2 YSYEKL, per germline. CDR3 length: 15 amino acids. The CDR3 DNA is TGCGCCAGCAGCCAAGATAGGACTAGCGGGTACGAGCAGTACTTC. Translation: CASSQDRTSGYEQYF.

The rearrangement links TRBV2 to TRBJ2-1; 7 bases align to TRBD2. V lost 11 bases and J lost 4; bases outside the gene matches: 5. The CDR3 runs 12 residues. Germline V lookup: CDR1 SNHLY, CDR2 FYNNEI. CDR3 in DNA: TGTGCCGGGGGAGGGACTTACAATGAGCAGTTCTTC. Its translation: CAGGGTYNEQFF. The complete variable domain, with remaining parts taken from reference TRBV2 and TRBJ2-1, reads EPEVTQTPSHQVTQMGQEVILRCVPISNHLYFYWYRQILGQKVEFLVSFYNNEISEKSEIFDDQFSVERPDGSNFTLKIRSTKLEDSAMYFCAGGGTYNEQFFGPGTRLTVL.

This clonotype came up a few times. This sequence joins TRBV6-4 and TRBJ1-1; TRBD1 might be the D (6 bases). This CDR3 has 15 residues. Germline CDR1 reads MRHNA; CDR2 reads SNTAGT. Trimming took 5 bases from V and 5 from J, leaving 18 bases between them. CDR3 in DNA: TGTGCCAGCAGTCTGACGGGGGCGCAAGGAACTGAAGCTTTCTTT. Protein: CASSLTGAQGTEAFF.

The genes are TRBV11-2 and TRBJ2-6; no reliable D call. Germline CDR1 is SGHAT and CDR2 is FQNNGV. V lost 5 bases and J lost 1, with 9 bases in between. This CDR3 has 15 amino acids. DNA for the CDR3: TGTGCCAGCAGCCCTCAGAGATCTGGGGCCAACGTCCTGACTTTC. This gives the protein CASSPQRSGANVLTF.

This clonotype was found a few times. The chain employs TRBV16 and TRBJ1-2; 10 nucleotides align to TRBD1. Germline CDR1 and CDR2: KGHSY and FQNENV. V lost 6 bases, J lost 8 bases, and 6 bases stayed unmatched. CDR3 length equals 13 residues. Written as DNA, the CDR3 is TGTGCCAGCAGTCGGGACAGGGGTAACGGCTACACCTTC. Amino acid sequence: CASSRDRGNGYTF.

This clonotype was detected ten times or more. V gene TRBV20-1 combines with J gene TRBJ1-4; 9 positions agree with TRBD1. The CDR3 has 18 amino acids. The V segment lost 2 bases and the J segment 2 bases; nucleotides outside the gene matches: 12. Germline assignment: CDR1 DFQATT and CDR2 SNEGSKA (reference sequence). CDR3: CSARPAGTGFLTNEKLFF. DNA for the CDR3: TGCAGTGCTAGACCCGCCGGGACAGGGTTCCTTACTAATGAAAAACTGTTTTTT.

V and J are TRBV10-2 and TRBJ1-2; TRBD1 matches 8 bases. After removal of 7 bases from V and 8 bases from J, the junction contained 15 bases not matched to a gene. The CDR3 covers 15 residues. Per the germline V gene, CDR1 is WSHSY and CDR2 is SAAADI. In DNA form, the CDR3 reads TGCGCCAGCACCCGGACAGGGCAAATCCTTACAGGCTACACCTTC. Its translation: CASTRTGQILTGYTF.

The chain combines TRBV7-6 with TRBJ2-7; D is ambiguous. Trimming took 1 base from V and 0 from J, leaving 7 bases between them. The CDR3 length is 14 residues. Germline CDR1 SGHVS, CDR2 FNYEAQ. CDR3 coding DNA: TGTGCCAGCAGCTTAGGGACCCTCTCCTACGAGCAGTACTTC. Translation: CASSLGTLSYEQYF.

This clonotype has at least ten counts. This sequence joins TRBV29-1 and TRBJ2-7; 7 nucleotides align to TRBD2. Germline V gene lookup returns CDR1 SQVTM and CDR2 ANQGSEA. With 6 bases clipped from V and 5 bases from J, the junction kept 10 bases outside the gene matches. The CDR3 length is 13 residues. The CDR3 DNA follows: TGCAGCGTCGAAACCCAGCGGGAAGACGAGCAGTACTTC. This sequence encodes CSVETQREDEQYF.

The chain combines TRBV7-8 with TRBJ2-7; 9 bases match TRBD1. The germline CDR1 and CDR2 sequences are SGHVS and FQNEAQ. With V trimmed by 5 bases and J by 2 bases, 10 bases remained unmatched. This CDR3 has 16 residues. CDR3 loop: CASSPRPGQGPYEQYF. The CDR3 DNA follows: TGTGCCAGCAGCCCCCGACCGGGACAGGGCCCCTACGAGCAGTACTTC.

The gene calls are TRBV5-1 and TRBJ2-7, with D perhaps TRBD2 (6 bases). Germline CDR1 reads SGHRS; CDR2 reads YFSETQ. V was trimmed by 4 bases and J by 4 bases, leaving 12 bases between them. The CDR3 is 13 residues long. CDR3 protein: CASSPTGEYEQYF. CDR3 sequence (DNA): TGCGCCAGCAGCCCGACGGGAGAGTACGAGCAGTACTTC.

This clonotype was seen many times. The chain couples TRBV7-6 to TRBJ1-2; D call uncertain. The CDR3 totals 14 residues. Germline V gives CDR1 SGHVS, CDR2 FNYEAQ. V was trimmed by 4 bases and J by 1 base, leaving 10 bases between them. The DNA of the CDR3 is TGTGCCAGCAGCTCCCACCAGAGTAACTATGGCTACACCTTC. Translating it yields CASSSHQSNYGYTF.